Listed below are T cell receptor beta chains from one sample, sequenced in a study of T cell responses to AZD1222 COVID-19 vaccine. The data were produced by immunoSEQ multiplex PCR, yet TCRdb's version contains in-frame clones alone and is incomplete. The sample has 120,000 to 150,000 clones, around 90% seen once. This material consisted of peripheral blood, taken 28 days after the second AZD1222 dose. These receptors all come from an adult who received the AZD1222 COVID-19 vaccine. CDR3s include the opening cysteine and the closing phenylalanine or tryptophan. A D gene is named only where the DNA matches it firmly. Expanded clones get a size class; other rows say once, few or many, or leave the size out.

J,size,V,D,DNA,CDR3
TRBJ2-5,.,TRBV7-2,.,TGTGCCAGCAGCTATAGGACGCAAGAGACCCAGTACTTC,CASSYRTQETQYF
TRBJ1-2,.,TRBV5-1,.,TGCGCCAGCAGCTCCAATCGACGGGGGTCTGGTGGCTACACCTTC,CASSSNRRGSGGYTF
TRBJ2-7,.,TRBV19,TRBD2,TGTGCCAGTAGTATGGGGGGCGGGGGGTCCTACGAGCAGTACTTC,CASSMGGGGSYEQYF
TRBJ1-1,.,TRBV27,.,TGTGCCAGCAGTTTTCTTCGGTGGACTGAAGCTTTCTTT,CASSFLRWTEAFF
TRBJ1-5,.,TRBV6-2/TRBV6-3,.,TGTGCCAGCAGTTACTCGTGGGACACGGCTATGCCCCAGCATTTT,CASSYSWDTAMPQHF
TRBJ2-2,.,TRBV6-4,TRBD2,TGTGCCAGCACTAGCGGGACGAACACCGGGGAGCTGTTTTTT,CASTSGTNTGELFF
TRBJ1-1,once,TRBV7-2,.,TGTGCCAGCACCCCGCGTGGGGGGGAAGGGTACACTGAAGCTTTCTTT,CASTPRGGEGYTEAFF
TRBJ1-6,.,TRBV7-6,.,TGTGCCAGCAGCCCGGACCGGGCTGGTAATTCACCCCTCCACTTT,CASSPDRAGNSPLHF
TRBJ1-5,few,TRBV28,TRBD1,TGTGCCAGCAGGACAGGGAATCAGCCCCAGCATTTT,CASRTGNQPQHF
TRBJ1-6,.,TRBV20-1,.,TGCAGTGCTAGTCACGACATTATCGGGTTCTCCCTCCACTTT,CSASHDIIGFSLHF
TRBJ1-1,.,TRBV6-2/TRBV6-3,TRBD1,TGTGCCAGCAGTTACGGGAGACAGGGGCGTTTCACTGAAGCTTTCTTT,CASSYGRQGRFTEAFF
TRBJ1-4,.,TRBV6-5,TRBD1,TGTGCCAGCACCAGAGACAGGGTTATTAATGAAAAACTGTTTTTT,CASTRDRVINEKLFF
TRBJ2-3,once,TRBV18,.,TGTGCCAGCTCACCGAGCACAGATACGCAGTATTTT,CASSPSTDTQYF
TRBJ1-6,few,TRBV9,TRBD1,TGTGCCAGCAGCGGAGGGCGTGGAGGGGGCGTCTCTTCCTATAATTCACCCCTCCACTTT,CASSGGRGGGVSSYNSPLHF
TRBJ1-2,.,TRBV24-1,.,TGTGCCACCAGTGATTTCGTGCGGGGTCCCTACGGCTACACCTTC,CATSDFVRGPYGYTF
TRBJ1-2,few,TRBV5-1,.,TGCGCCAGCAGCTTGGCTGGGGACTATGGCTACACCTTC,CASSLAGDYGYTF
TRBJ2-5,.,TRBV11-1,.,TGTGCCAGCAGCTTAGAACAGGGTTCGGAAGAGACCCAGTACTTC,CASSLEQGSEETQYF
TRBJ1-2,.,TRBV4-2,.,TGTGCCAGCAGCCAAGATGGGTGGTATGGCTACACCTTC,CASSQDGWYGYTF
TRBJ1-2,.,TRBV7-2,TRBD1,TGTGCCAGCAGCTCATTTACAGGGGGCTGGGATGGCTACACCTTC,CASSSFTGGWDGYTF
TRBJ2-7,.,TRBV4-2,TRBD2,TGTGCCAGCAGCCAAGGACTAGCGGGATACGAGCAGTACTTC,CASSQGLAGYEQYF
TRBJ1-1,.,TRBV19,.,TGTGCCAGCAGACAGTCCTTGAACACTGAAGCTTTCTTT,CASRQSLNTEAFF
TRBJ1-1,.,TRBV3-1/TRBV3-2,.,TGTGCCAGCAGCCAAGATCGGCGACCAGGGTTATCTGAAGCTTTCTTT,CASSQDRRPGLSEAFF
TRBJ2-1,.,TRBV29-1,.,TGCAGCGTTTCTAGGGAAGGTAACAATGAGCAGTTCTTC,CSVSREGNNEQFF
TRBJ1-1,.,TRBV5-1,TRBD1,TGCGCCAGCAGCTTGGCGACAGGGACCGAAGCTTTCTTT,CASSLATGTEAFF
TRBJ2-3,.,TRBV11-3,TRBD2,TGTGCCAGCAGCGCCCTAGCGGGAGAGACAGATACGCAGTATTTT,CASSALAGETDTQYF
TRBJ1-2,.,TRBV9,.,TGTGCCAGCAGCGTATCCGACAGACCCACCGGCTACACCTTC,CASSVSDRPTGYTF
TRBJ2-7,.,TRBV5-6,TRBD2,TGTGCCAGCAGCTTGCCCGGGACTAGCGGGAGGGCCCTCGACGAGCAGTACTTC,CASSLPGTSGRALDEQYF
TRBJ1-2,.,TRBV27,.,TGTGCCAGCAGTTTAAATCCCCAGCCTCTCTATGGCTACACCTTC,CASSLNPQPLYGYTF
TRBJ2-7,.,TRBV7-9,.,TGTGCCAGCAGCCCGTCCCCTCGGGGGGCCAGCCGTGCACTCTACGAGCAGTACTTC,CASSPSPRGASRALYEQYF
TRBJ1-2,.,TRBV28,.,TGTGCCAGCAGTTCTGCCCGGGACAAATATAACTATGGCTACACCTTC,CASSSARDKYNYGYTF
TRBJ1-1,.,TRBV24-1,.,TGTGCCACCAGTGACGCTGACCGCACTGAAGCTTTCTTT,CATSDADRTEAFF
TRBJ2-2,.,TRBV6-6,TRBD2,TGTGCCAGCAGCCCTCCGCGGGAGAGAACCGGGGAGCTGTTTTTT,CASSPPRERTGELFF
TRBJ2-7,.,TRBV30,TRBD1,TGTGCCTGGACCCCCGGGACAGGTGATTACGAGCAGTACTTC,CAWTPGTGDYEQYF
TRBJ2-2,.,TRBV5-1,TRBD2,TGCGCCAGCAGCGTAGCGGGAGGTGCCACCGGGGAGCTGTTTTTT,CASSVAGGATGELFF
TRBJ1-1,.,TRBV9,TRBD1,TGTGCCAGCAGCCCCCTCCACAGGACAGGGGGGAACACTGAAGCTTTCTTT,CASSPLHRTGGNTEAFF
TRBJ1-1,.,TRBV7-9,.,TGTGCCAGCAGCGCGCAGGGTCCTCCTGAAGCTTTCTTT,CASSAQGPPEAFF
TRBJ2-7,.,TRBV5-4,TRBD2,TGTGCCAGCAGAAGCGGGGGCTCCTACGAGCAGTACTTC,CASRSGGSYEQYF
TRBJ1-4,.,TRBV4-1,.,TGCGCCAGCAGCCAAATACAGAATAATGAAAAACTGTTTTTT,CASSQIQNNEKLFF
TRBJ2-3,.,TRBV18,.,TGTGCCAGCTCACCGCCTAGCACAGATACGCAGTATTTT,CASSPPSTDTQYF
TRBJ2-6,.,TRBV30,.,TGTGCCTGGACCCGGGACTCTGGGGCCAACGTCCTGACTTTC,CAWTRDSGANVLTF
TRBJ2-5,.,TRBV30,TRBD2,TGTGCCTGGAGTGTCGGGCTCCTAGCGGGAGTCGGGGAGACCCAGTACTTC,CAWSVGLLAGVGETQYF
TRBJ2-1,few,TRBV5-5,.,TGTGCCAGCAGACAAACTACAGGGACGAGTAGAGATGAGCAGTTCTTC,CASRQTTGTSRDEQFF
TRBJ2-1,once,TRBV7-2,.,TGTGCCAGCAGCTTAGCATCGGGGAGGGGGCAAGAGCAGTTCTTC,CASSLASGRGQEQFF
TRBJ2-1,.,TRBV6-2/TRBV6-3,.,TGTGCCAGCAGTTCCCCGGGACGGGTAGGATACAATGAGCAGTTCTTC,CASSSPGRVGYNEQFF
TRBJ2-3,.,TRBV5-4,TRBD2,TGTGCCAGCAGCTTCTGGGGGGGTAGCACAGATACGCAGTATTTT,CASSFWGGSTDTQYF
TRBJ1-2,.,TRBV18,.,TGTGCCAGCTCCCTAGCGTGGGGTGATGGCTACACCTTC,CASSLAWGDGYTF
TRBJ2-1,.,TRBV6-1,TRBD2,TGTGCCAGCAGTGAGACCGGGACTAGCGGCTACAATGAGCAGTTCTTC,CASSETGTSGYNEQFF